Shown below are 12 T cell receptor beta chains from a single sample sequenced in a study of shared clonotypes between healthy human individuals. Profiled with immunoSEQ multiplex PCR; TCRdb holds only in-frame clones, not every one. The sample has a few million clones, around 90% seen once. The sequenced sample was naive CD4+ T cells from PBMCs. This sample's subset: CD45RA+ positively selected. These receptors all stem from a man between 18 and 35 years old in good health. Some clones in this sample may be carry-over from other donors' samples.

The rearrangement links TRBV14 to TRBJ1-4, with 9 bases matching TRBD1. J lost 8 bases, V lost 3 bases, and 10 bases had no gene match. This CDR3 has 16 amino acids. Germline-derived CDR1 and CDR2 are SGHDN and FVKESK. CDR3 DNA: TGTGCCAGCAGCCAGGGACCGGGACAGGGAGTCGAAAAACTGTTTTTT. Its translation: CASSQGPGQGVEKLFF.

The rearrangement uses TRBV7-9 and TRBJ1-1, with 7 bases matching TRBD1. This CDR3 has 15 amino acids. After removal of 4 bases from V and 1 base from J, the junction contained 6 bases not matched to a gene. CDR1 is SEHNR and CDR2 is FQNEAQ in the germline V gene (reference sequence). The chain's CDR3 is CASSSSGQQNTEAFF. In nucleotides, the CDR3 is TGTGCCAGCAGCTCGTCGGGACAGCAGAACACTGAAGCTTTCTTT. The variable domain in full, with the rest retrieved from reference TRBV7-9 and TRBJ1-1, is DTGVSQNPRHKITKRGQNVTFRCDPISEHNRLYWYRQTLGQGPEFLTYFQNEAQLEKSRLLSDRFSAERPKGSFSTLEIQRTEQGDSAMYLCASSSSGQQNTEAFFGQGTRLTVV.

This clone was counted a few times. The V call is TRBV5-1, the J call TRBJ1-1; D is perhaps TRBD1 (5 bases). The length of the CDR3 is 14 residues. Trimming left V 4 bases short and J 1 base short, with 11 bases between. Germline V gene data show CDR1 as SGHRS and CDR2 as YFSETQ. The CDR3 coding sequence is TGCGCCAGCAGCATGGAAGGGGAGAACACTGAAGCTTTCTTT. This encodes CASSMEGENTEAFF.

V usage is TRBV6-1 and J usage is TRBJ1-1; D gene ambiguous. Germline CDR1 and CDR2: MNHNS and SASEGT. Trimming stripped 3 bases from V and 6 bases from J, with 14 bases between. This CDR3 is built from 14 residues. The CDR3 loop is CASSENTRPAEAFF. CDR3 DNA sequence: TGTGCCAGCAGTGAGAACACTAGACCGGCTGAAGCTTTCTTT.

The chain employs TRBV5-1 and TRBJ2-3, with 10 bases lining up with TRBD2. Germline V lookup: CDR1 SGHRS, CDR2 YFSETQ. V dropped 6 bases and J dropped 0; count of bases not matched to a gene: 7. The CDR3 is made up of 16 amino acids. This CDR3 is CASKDLAGESTDTQYF. CDR3 coding DNA: TGCGCCAGCAAGGACCTAGCGGGAGAAAGCACAGATACGCAGTATTTT.

This rearrangement joins TRBV13 to TRBJ2-6, with no clear D. The germline CDR1 and CDR2 sequences are PRHDT and FYEKMQ (reference sequence). The V end lost 0 bases, the J end lost 2 bases, and 5 bases lay between the germline ends. The CDR3 is 15 amino acids. CDR3 sequence reads: CASSLGLTGANVLTF. As DNA, the CDR3 is TGTGCCAGCAGCTTAGGCCTTACTGGGGCCAACGTCCTGACTTTC.

The V gene is TRBV7-8, the J gene TRBJ2-1; D unresolved. The V end was cut by 5 bases, the J end by 7 bases, with 6 bases between. Germline CDR1 and CDR2: SGHVS and FQNEAQ. This CDR3 contains 11 residues. The DNA of the CDR3 is TGTGCCAGCAGCATATATAATGAGCAGTTCTTC. Its protein is CASSIYNEQFF.

This rearrangement joins TRBV6-5 to TRBJ2-7; TRBD2 matches 9 bases. The CDR3 runs 14 residues. V lost 2 bases to trimming and J lost 6 bases; unmatched junction nucleotides: 5. Germline V lookup: CDR1 MNHEY, CDR2 SVGAGI. The CDR3 DNA is TGTGCCAGCAGTTACCGCCAGACTAGCGGCGAGCAGTACTTC. Protein sequence: CASSYRQTSGEQYF.

This chain joins TRBV30 and TRBJ2-3; 10 bases fit TRBD2. CDR3 length: 13 residues. The germline CDR1 and CDR2 sequences are GTSNPN and SVGIG (reference sequence). With 3 bases clipped from V and 4 bases from J, the junction kept 1 base outside the gene matches. CDR3 sequence (DNA): TGTGCCTGGAGCCTAGCGGGAGCAGATACGCAGTATTTT. The encoded protein is CAWSLAGADTQYF.

The chain combines TRBV10-3 with TRBJ1-1; D perhaps matches TRBD1 (5 bases). CDR1 ENHRY and CDR2 SYGVKD come from the germline V gene. The V gene lost 0 bases and the J gene lost 6 bases, with 23 bases spanning the gap. The CDR3 spans 18 residues. CDR3 protein: CAISESRGAKLDHPEAFF. CDR3 coding DNA: TGTGCCATCAGTGAGTCGAGGGGCGCGAAGCTGGATCACCCTGAAGCTTTCTTT.

The CDR3 loop reads CASSPPHLTVGQGKEYGYTF. CDR3 nucleotide sequence: TGTGCCAGCAGTCCCCCCCATCTGACCGTGGGACAGGGAAAGGAGTATGGCTACACCTTC. The chain joins TRBV6-4 to TRBJ1-2; 9 nucleotides agree with TRBD1. The CDR3 is made up of 20 amino acids. Germline CDR1 and CDR2: MRHNA and SNTAGT. V dropped 5 bases and J dropped 5; count of bases not matched to a gene: 24.

The chain couples TRBV18 to TRBJ2-3; tentatively, D is TRBD2 (5 bases). Germline assignment: CDR1 KGHSH and CDR2 LQKENI. This CDR3 is built from 14 residues. Deletions cut 0 bases from V and 4 bases from J, with 8 bases between. This chain's CDR3 is CASSPPSEADTQYF. The CDR3 DNA follows: TGTGCCAGCTCACCACCGTCGGAGGCAGATACGCAGTATTTT.